This T cell receptor (beta chain) was recorded in a study of shared clonotypes between healthy human individuals. Regarding the study as a whole: In several donors, 4.5% to 5.5% of naive CD4 clonotypes appeared in common.

CDR3 length: 15 residues. Trimming took 7 bases from V and 7 from J; bases not matched to a gene: 10. The germline V gene has CDR1 SNHLY and CDR2 FYNNEI. About this clone: The antigen remains undetermined.

Profiled with immunoSEQ multiplex PCR; TCRdb holds only in-frame clones, not every one. This sample has 2 million to 2.5 million clones, with approximately 95% found just once. The rearrangement joins TRBV2 to TRBJ1-4, with 9 bases that match TRBD1. This receptor was obtained from a man between 18 and 29 years old in good health. Some clones in this sample may be carry-over from other donors' samples. The sequenced material came from naive CD4+ T cells from PBMCs. Subset indicated: CD45RA+ positively selected. The CDR3 nucleotides are TGTGCCAGCACTGGGGGGACAGGGACGGGTGAAAAACTGTTTTTT. The encoded protein is CASTGGTGTGEKLFF.